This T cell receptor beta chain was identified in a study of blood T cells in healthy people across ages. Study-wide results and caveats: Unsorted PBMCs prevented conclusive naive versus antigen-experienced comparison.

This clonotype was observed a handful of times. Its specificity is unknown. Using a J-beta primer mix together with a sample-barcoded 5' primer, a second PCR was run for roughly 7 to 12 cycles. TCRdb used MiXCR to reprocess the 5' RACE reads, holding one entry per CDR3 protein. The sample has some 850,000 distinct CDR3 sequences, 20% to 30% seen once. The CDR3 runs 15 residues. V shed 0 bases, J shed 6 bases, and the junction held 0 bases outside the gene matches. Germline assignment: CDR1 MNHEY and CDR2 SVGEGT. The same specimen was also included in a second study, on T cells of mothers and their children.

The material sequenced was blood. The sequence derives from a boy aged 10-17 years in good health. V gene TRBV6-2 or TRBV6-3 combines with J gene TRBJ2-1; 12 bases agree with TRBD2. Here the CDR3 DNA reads TGTGCCAGCAGTTACTCGACTAGCGGGAGCAATGAGCAGTTCTTC. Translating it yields CASSYSTSGSNEQFF.